A single T cell receptor (beta chain) is shown here with its context. This entry is derived from a study of OX40 agonist ivuxolimab in advanced cancers. The method was immunoSEQ multiplex PCR; TCRdb's version includes in-frame clones alone and lacks a portion of them. Of roughly 92,000 clones in the sample, 87% were seen once. The material sequenced was CD4+ or CD8+ T cells sorted from blood, taken in a trial of the OX40 agonist ivuxolimab. This TCR was recovered from an adult with an advanced solid tumor such as melanoma, head and neck, liver or kidney cancer.

In DNA, the CDR3 is TGTGCCAGCAGCCCTGATCCTCTCAGGGAAAAACTGTTTTTT. It yields the protein CASSPDPLREKLFF. The J gene is TRBJ1-4, the V gene TRBV28, with D uncertain. The CDR3 is made up of 14 amino acids. Germline CDR1 and CDR2: MDHEN and SYDVKM. V was trimmed by 6 bases and J by 8 bases, leaving 16 bases between them. Complete variable domain (other parts from reference TRBV28 and TRBJ1-4): DVKVTQSSRYLVKRTGEKVFLECVQDMDHENMFWYRQDPGLGLRLIYFSYDVKMKEKGDIPEGYSVSREKKERFSLILESASTNQTSMYLCASSPDPLREKLFFGSGTQLSVL.